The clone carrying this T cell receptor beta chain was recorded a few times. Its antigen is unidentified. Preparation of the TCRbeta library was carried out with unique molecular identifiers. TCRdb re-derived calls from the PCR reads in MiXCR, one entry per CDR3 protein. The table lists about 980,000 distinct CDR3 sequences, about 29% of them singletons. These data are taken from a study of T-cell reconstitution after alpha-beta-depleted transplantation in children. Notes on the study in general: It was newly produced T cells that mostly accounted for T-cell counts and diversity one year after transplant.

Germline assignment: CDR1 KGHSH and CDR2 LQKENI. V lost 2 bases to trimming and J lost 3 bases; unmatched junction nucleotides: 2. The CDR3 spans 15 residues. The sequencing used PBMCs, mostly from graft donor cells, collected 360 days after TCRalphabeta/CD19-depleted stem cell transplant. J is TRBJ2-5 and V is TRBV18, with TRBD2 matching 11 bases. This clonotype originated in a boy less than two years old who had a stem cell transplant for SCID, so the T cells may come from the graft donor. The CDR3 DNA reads TGTGCCAGCTCACCAGAGACTAGCGGGGAAGAGACCCAGTACTTC. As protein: CASSPETSGEETQYF.